This is a list of T cell receptor beta chains from one sample in a study of high-grade serous ovarian cancer treatment subgroups. Sequencing used immunoSEQ multiplex PCR; TCRdb keeps in-frame clones, though not all of them. The profile covers about 12,000 clones, with 88% appearing a single time and roughly 3% taken by the ten largest. The sample consisted of tumor tissue. These receptor sequences come from a human donor with high-grade serous ovarian cancer. CDR3s include the opening cysteine and the closing phenylalanine or tryptophan. A D gene is named only where the DNA matches it firmly. Clone size is shown for a subset of rows, as once, few, many or a class of expanded clone.

V	J	size	D	DNA	CDR3
TRBV7-2	TRBJ1-5	-	-	TGTGCCAGCAGCTACGGCCAAAGGGGCAATCAGCCCCAGCATTTT	CASSYGQRGNQPQHF
TRBV10-3	TRBJ1-2	-	-	TGTGCCATCAGTGGGCCTCAATCTAACTATGGCTACACCTTC	CAISGPQSNYGYTF
TRBV2	TRBJ2-7	-	-	TGTGCCAGCAGGGAGGACAGGGAGACTAGCGGCTATTACGAGCAGTACTTC	CASREDRETSGYYEQYF
TRBV5-6	TRBJ1-1	-	-	TGTGCCAGCAGCTATGACAGGCTGAACACTGAAGCTTTCTTT	CASSYDRLNTEAFF
TRBV5-4	TRBJ2-5	-	-	TGTGCCAGCAGCTTGGGCAGGGGTATTCAAGAGACCCAGTACTTC	CASSLGRGIQETQYF
TRBV30	TRBJ1-5	-	-	TGTGCCTGGAGTATGGGGGGGAATCAGCCCCAGCATTTT	CAWSMGGNQPQHF
TRBV28	TRBJ2-7	-	-	TGTGCCAGCAGTGGTCACTCACCAAGCTCCTACGAGCAGTACTTC	CASSGHSPSSYEQYF
TRBV4-3	TRBJ1-6	-	-	TGCGCCAGCAGCCAAGGGTCCGAACGGAGTTCACCCCTCCACTTT	CASSQGSERSSPLHF
TRBV7-2	TRBJ1-4	-	TRBD1	TGTGCCAGCAGCCTAATGGGACAGCTTAATGAAAAACTGTTTTTT	CASSLMGQLNEKLFF
TRBV7-3	TRBJ2-2	-	-	TGTGCCAGCAGCTTAGTACGGTCCGGGGAGCTGTTTTTT	CASSLVRSGELFF
TRBV13	TRBJ2-5	-	TRBD2	TGTGCCAGCAGGATAACTAGCGGGGGGTACCAAGAGACCCAGTACTTC	CASRITSGGYQETQYF
TRBV2	TRBJ2-7	-	-	TGTGCCAGCAAGGTTGAGCCCAGCAGACTCTACGAGCAGTACTTC	CASKVEPSRLYEQYF
TRBV11-2	TRBJ2-7	-	-	TGTGCCAGCAGCTTAGTTACAGGTTCCGAGCAGTACTTC	CASSLVTGSEQYF
TRBV6-5	TRBJ1-5	-	TRBD1	TGTGCCAGCAGTCCACAGGGGAGGGATCAGCCCCAGCATTTT	CASSPQGRDQPQHF
TRBV5-4	TRBJ1-4	-	TRBD1	TGTGCCAGCAGCTTGGGGGGGACAGGGGGCGAAAAACTGTTTTTT	CASSLGGTGGEKLFF
TRBV19	TRBJ1-3	-	-	TGTGCCAGTATTCGGGACGAAAGAAGCTCTGGAAACACCATATATTTT	CASIRDERSSGNTIYF
TRBV28	TRBJ1-4	-	-	TGTGCCAGCACCTCTGGGGGGGTCAATGAAAAACTGTTTTTT	CASTSGGVNEKLFF
TRBV5-4	TRBJ1-2	-	-	TGTGCCAGCAGCCGAAAGGTGGGGGACTATGGCTACACCTTC	CASSRKVGDYGYTF
TRBV5-3	TRBJ2-5	-	-	TGTGCCAGAAGCCCTCGGAGGGGGGGCCCGGAGACCCAGTACTTC	CARSPRRGGPETQYF
TRBV28	TRBJ1-2	-	-	TGTGCCAGCAGTCCTCCCTCGGGGGGTGGCTACACCTTC	CASSPPSGGGYTF
TRBV9	TRBJ2-5	-	-	TGTGCCAGCAGCGTAAGAGGCCAAAAAGAGACCCAGTACTTC	CASSVRGQKETQYF
TRBV6-5	TRBJ1-5	few	-	-	CASSSSGYNQPQHF
TRBV28	TRBJ1-1	-	-	TGTGCCAGCAGTAAGACAGAGGTACTCACTGAAGCTTTCTTT	CASSKTEVLTEAFF
TRBV5-6	TRBJ1-3	-	TRBD1	TGTGCCAGCGGTACAGGGGGCCCTCACTCTGGAAACACCATATATTTT	CASGTGGPHSGNTIYF
TRBV15	TRBJ1-2	-	-	TGTGCCACCAGCAGAGGGGGGGCGGCCTCGGACTATGGCTACACCTTC	CATSRGGAASDYGYTF
TRBV28	TRBJ1-2	-	TRBD1	TGTGCCAGCAGTTTGGGACAGGGGGCTGACTATGGCTACACCTTC	CASSLGQGADYGYTF
TRBV6-1	TRBJ1-6	-	TRBD1	TGTGCCAGCAGCGGGACAGGGAGTAATTCACCCCTCCACTTT	CASSGTGSNSPLHF
TRBV11-2	TRBJ1-2	-	-	TGTGCCAGCAGCTTAGATTGGGGGAACTATGGCTACACCTTC	CASSLDWGNYGYTF
TRBV10-3	TRBJ1-1	-	-	TGTGCCATCAGTGAAGAAGCGAACACTGAAGCTTTCTTT	CAISEEANTEAFF
TRBV4-3	TRBJ2-1	-	TRBD2	TGCGCCAGCAGCCAGTTACTAGCGGGGGGGCGGGGCAAGTTCTTC	CASSQLLAGGRGKFF
TRBV25-1	TRBJ2-6	-	-	TGTGCCAGCAGTGCCCGAATCCTGGGATCCGGGGCCAACGTCCTGACTTTC	CASSARILGSGANVLTF
TRBV4-3	TRBJ2-3	-	-	TGCGCCAGCAGCCAAGGGACAGATCACACAGATACGCAGTATTTT	CASSQGTDHTDTQYF
TRBV28	TRBJ2-3	-	TRBD1	TGTGCCAGCAGCCCGGGCGGGCACAGGGGGCTCACAGATACGCAGTATTTT	CASSPGGHRGLTDTQYF
TRBV28	TRBJ1-1	-	-	TGTGCCAGCAGTTACCCACGGTCCGTGGGCACTGAAGCTTTCTTT	CASSYPRSVGTEAFF
TRBV7-2	TRBJ2-5	-	TRBD2	TGTGCCAGCAGCAAGGTGGCGGGGGGGGCCGCCAGAGAGACCCAGTACTTC	CASSKVAGGAARETQYF
TRBV4-3	TRBJ2-1	-	TRBD1	TGCGCCAGCAGCCAAGGACAGGGCTCCTACAATGAGCAGTTCTTC	CASSQGQGSYNEQFF